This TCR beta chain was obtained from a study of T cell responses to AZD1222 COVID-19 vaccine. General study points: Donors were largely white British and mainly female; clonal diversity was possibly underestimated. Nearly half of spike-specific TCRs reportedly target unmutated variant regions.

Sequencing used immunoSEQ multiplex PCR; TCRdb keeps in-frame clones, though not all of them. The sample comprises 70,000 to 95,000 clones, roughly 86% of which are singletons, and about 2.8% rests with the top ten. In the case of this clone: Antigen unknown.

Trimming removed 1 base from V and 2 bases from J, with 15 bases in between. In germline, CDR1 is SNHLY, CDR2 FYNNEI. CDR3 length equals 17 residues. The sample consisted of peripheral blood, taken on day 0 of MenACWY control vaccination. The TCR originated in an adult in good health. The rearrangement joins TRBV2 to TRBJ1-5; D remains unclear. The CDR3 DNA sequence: TGTGCCAGCAGTGAAGAGGAGGGAGCGATGGGCAATCAGCCCCAGCATTTT. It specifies CASSEEEGAMGNQPQHF.